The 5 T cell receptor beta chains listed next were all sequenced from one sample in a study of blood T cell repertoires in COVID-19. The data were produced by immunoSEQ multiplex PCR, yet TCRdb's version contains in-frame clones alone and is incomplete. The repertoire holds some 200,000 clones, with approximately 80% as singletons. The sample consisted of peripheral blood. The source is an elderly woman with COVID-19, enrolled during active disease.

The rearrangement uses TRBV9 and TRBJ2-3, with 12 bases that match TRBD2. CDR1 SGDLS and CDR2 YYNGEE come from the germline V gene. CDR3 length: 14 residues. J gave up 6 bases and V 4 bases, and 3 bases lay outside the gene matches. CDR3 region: CASSPGLAGDTQYF. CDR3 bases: TGTGCCAGCAGCCCCGGACTAGCGGGGGATACGCAGTATTTT.

CDR3 in amino acids: CASGPGQPNEKLFF. The CDR3 region has the DNA TGTGCTAGTGGTCCGGGACAGCCAAATGAAAAACTGTTTTTT. The rearrangement links TRBV12-5 to TRBJ1-4, with 7 nucleotides matching TRBD1. The V and J ends lost 5 bases and 5 bases, in that order; junction bases with no gene match: 5. Germline V gene sequence: CDR1 LGHNT, CDR2 FRNRAP. The CDR3 extends over 14 amino acids.

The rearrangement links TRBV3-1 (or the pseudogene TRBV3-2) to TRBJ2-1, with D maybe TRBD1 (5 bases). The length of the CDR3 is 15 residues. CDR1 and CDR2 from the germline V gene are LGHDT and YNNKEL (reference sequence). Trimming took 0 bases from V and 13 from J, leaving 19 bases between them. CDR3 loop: CASSQDGANTDSQFF. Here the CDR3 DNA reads TGTGCCAGCAGCCAAGATGGGGCAAATACCGACTCCCAGTTCTTC.

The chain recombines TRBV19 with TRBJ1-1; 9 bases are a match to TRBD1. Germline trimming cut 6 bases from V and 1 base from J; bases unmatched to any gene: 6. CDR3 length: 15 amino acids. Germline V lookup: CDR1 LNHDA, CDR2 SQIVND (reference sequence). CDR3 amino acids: CASSGDRVANTEAFF. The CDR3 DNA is TGTGCCAGTAGCGGGGACAGGGTGGCGAACACTGAAGCTTTCTTT.

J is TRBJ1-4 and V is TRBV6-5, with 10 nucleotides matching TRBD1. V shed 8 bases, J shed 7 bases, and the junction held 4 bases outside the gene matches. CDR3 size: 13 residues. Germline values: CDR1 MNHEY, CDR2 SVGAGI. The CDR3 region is CASRGTGAEKLFF. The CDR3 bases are TGTGCCAGCCGGGGGACAGGGGCTGAAAAACTGTTTTTT.